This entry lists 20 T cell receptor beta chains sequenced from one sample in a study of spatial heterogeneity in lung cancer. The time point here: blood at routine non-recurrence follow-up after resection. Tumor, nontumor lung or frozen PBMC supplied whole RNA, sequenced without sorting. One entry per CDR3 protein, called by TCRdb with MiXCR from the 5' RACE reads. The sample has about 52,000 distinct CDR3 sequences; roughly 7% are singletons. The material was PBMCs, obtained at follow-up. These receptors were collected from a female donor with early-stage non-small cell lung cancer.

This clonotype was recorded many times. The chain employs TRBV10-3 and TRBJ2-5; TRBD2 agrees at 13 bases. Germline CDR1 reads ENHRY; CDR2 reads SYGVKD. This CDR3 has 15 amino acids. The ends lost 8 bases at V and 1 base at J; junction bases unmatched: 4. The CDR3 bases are TGTGCCATCGGGACTAGCGGGGCTATCCAAGAGACCCAGTACTTC. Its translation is CAIGTSGAIQETQYF.

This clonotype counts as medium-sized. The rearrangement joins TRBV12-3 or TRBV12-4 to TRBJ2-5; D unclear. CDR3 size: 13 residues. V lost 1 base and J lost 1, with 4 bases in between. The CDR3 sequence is CASSLVSQETQYF. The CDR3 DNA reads TGTGCCAGCAGTTTAGTCAGCCAAGAGACCCAGTACTTC.

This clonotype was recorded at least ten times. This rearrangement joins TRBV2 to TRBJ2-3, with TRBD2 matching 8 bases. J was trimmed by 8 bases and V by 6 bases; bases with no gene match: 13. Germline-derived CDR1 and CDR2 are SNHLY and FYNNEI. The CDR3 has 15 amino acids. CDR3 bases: TGTGCCAGCAGGGACCGGTTAGCGGGGAGGATTACGCAGTATTTT. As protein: CASRDRLAGRITQYF.

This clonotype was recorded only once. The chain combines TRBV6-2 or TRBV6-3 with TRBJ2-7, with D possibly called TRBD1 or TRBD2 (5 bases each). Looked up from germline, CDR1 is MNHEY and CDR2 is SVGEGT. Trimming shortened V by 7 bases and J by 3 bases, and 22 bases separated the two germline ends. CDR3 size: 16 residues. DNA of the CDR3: TGTGCCAGCACCCCACACGGGGCAGGGAGCAGCTACGAGCAGTACTTC. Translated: CASTPHGAGSSYEQYF.

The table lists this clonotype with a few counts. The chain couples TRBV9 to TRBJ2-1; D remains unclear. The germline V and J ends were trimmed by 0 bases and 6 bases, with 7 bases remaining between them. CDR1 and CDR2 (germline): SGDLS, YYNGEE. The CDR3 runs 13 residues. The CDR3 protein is CASSVATGNEQFF. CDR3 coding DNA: TGTGCCAGCAGCGTAGCTACGGGCAATGAGCAGTTCTTC. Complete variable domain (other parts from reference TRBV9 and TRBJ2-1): DSGVTQTPKHLITATGQRVTLRCSPRSGDLSVYWYQQSLDQGLQFLIQYYNGEERAKGNILERFSAQQFPDLHSELNLSSLELGDSALYFCASSVATGNEQFFGPGTRLTVL.

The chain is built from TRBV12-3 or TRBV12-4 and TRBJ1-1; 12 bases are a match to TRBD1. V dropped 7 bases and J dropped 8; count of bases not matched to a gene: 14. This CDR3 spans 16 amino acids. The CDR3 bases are TGTGCCAGCACGACACGGCTGGGACAGGGGGCATCGGAAGCTTTCTTT. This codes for CASTTRLGQGASEAFF.

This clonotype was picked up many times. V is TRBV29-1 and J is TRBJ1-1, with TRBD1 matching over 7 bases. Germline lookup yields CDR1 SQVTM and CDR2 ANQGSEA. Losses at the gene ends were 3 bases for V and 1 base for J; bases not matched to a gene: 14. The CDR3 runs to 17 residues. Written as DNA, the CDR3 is TGCAGCGTTGAGGACAGGCGTTTTGGGGACAGGAACACTGAAGCTTTCTTT. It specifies CSVEDRRFGDRNTEAFF.

CDR3 DNA: TGCAGCGTCCTACTAGGAGTTACTAGCACAGATACGCAGTATTTT. It is translated as CSVLLGVTSTDTQYF. The rearrangement links TRBV29-1 to TRBJ2-3; a weak D match, TRBD2 (5 bases). V lost 6 bases, J lost 0 bases, and 16 bases lay in between. CDR3 length equals 15 residues. CDR1 is SQVTM and CDR2 is ANQGSEA in the germline V gene.

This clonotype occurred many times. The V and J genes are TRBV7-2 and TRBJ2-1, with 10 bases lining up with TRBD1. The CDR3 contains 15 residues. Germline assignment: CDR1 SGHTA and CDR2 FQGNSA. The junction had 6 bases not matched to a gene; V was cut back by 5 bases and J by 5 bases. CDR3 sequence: CASSPGQGIHNEQFF. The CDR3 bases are TGTGCCAGCAGCCCGGGACAGGGGATTCACAATGAGCAGTTCTTC.

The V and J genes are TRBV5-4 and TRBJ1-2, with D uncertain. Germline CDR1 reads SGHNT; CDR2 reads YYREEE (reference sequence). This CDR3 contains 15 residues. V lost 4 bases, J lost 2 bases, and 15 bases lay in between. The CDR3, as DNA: TGTGCCAGCAGCCCTCAAGCGGACGGGAACTATGGCTACACCTTC. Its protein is CASSPQADGNYGYTF.

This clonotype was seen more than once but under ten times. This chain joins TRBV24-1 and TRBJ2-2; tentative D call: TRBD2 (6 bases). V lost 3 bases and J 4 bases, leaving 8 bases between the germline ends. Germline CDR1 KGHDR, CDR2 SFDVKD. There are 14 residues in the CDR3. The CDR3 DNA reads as TGTGCCACCAGTGATGGAGGGATCACCGGGGAGCTGTTTTTT. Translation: CATSDGGITGELFF.

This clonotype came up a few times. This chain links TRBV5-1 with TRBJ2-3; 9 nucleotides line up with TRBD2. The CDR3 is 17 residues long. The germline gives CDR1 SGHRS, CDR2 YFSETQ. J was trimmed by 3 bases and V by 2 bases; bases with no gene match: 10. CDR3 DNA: TGCGCCAGCAGCTTTCTAGCGGGGCCGCCGGTAACAGATACGCAGTATTTT. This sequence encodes CASSFLAGPPVTDTQYF.

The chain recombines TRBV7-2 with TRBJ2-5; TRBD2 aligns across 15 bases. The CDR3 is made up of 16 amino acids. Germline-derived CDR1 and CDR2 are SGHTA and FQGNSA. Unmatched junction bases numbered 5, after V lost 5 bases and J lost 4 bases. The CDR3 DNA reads TGTGCCAGCAGCCTAGGACTAGCGGGGGGGAGAGAGACCCAGTACTTC. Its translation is CASSLGLAGGRETQYF.

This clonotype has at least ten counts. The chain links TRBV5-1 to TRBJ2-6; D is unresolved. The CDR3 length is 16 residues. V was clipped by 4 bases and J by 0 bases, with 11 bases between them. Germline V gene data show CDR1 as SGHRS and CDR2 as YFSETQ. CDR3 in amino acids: CASSPPGSSGANVLTF. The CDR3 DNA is TGCGCCAGCAGCCCCCCGGGTAGCTCTGGGGCCAACGTCCTGACTTTC.

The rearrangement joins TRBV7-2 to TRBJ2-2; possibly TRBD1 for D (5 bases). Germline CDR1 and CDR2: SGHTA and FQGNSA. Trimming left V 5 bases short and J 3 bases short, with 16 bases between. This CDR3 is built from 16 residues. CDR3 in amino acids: CASSPRGGADTGELFF. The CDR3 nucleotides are TGTGCCAGCAGCCCCCGAGGTGGGGCGGACACCGGGGAGCTGTTTTTT.

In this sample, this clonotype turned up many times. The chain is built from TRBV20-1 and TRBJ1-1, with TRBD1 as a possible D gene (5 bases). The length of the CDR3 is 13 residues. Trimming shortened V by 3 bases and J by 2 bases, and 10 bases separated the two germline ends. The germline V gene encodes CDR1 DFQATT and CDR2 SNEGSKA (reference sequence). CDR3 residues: CSASIDSNTEAFF. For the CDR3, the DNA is TGCAGTGCTAGTATCGACAGCAACACTGAAGCTTTCTTT.

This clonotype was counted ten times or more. The CDR3 sequence: CASSSGTTNEKLFF. CDR3 bases: TGTGCCAGCAGTTCAGGGACAACTAATGAAAAACTGTTTTTT. The chain employs TRBV2 and TRBJ1-4, with a weak D call TRBD1 (5 bases). The germline CDR1 and CDR2 sequences are SNHLY and FYNNEI. This CDR3 is 14 amino acids long. V was trimmed by 5 bases and J by 0 bases, leaving 7 bases between them.

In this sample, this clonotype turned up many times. The CDR3 nucleotides read TGCAGTGCCGAGACTAGCGTGAGCTCCTACAATGAGCAGTTCTTC. Protein product: CSAETSVSSYNEQFF. V and J are TRBV20-1 and TRBJ2-1; the match to TRBD2 covers 8 bases. V was clipped by 6 bases and J by 0 bases; unmatched bases: 7. The V gene's germline CDR1 is DFQATT and CDR2 SNEGSKA (reference sequence). The CDR3 is 15 residues long.

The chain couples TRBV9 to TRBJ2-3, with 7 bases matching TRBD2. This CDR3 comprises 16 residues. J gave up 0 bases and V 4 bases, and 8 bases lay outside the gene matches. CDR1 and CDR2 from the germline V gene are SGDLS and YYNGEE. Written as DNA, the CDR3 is TGTGCCAGCAGCTTTCGTTACGGGGGGAGCACAGATACGCAGTATTTT. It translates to CASSFRYGGSTDTQYF.

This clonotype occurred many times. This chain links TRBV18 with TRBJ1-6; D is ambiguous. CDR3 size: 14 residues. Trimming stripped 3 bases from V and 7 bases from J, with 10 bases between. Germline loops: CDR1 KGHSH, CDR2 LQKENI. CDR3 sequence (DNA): TGTGCCAGCTCACCCTCCGTTCAGAATTCACCCCTCCACTTT. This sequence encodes CASSPSVQNSPLHF.